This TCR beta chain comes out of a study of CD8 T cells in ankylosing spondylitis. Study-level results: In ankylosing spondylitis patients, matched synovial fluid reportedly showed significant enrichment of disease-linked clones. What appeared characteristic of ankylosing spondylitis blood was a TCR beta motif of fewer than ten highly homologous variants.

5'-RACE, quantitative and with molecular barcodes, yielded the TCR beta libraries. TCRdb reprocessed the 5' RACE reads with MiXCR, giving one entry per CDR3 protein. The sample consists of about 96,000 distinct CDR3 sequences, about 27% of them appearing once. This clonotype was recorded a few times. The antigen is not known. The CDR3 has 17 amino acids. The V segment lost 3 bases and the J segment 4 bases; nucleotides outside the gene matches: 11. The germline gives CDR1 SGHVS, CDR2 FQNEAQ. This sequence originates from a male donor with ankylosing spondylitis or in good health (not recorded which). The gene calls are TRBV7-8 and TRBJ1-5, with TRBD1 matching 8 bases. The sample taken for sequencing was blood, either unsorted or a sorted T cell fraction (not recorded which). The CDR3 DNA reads TGTGCCAGCAGCTTCGCTCGGTGGGGACAGGCTAATCAGCCCCAGCATTTT. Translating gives CASSFARWGQANQPQHF.